This T cell receptor beta chain derives from a study of pediatric ulcerative colitis. The method was immunoSEQ multiplex PCR; TCRdb's version includes in-frame clones alone and lacks a portion of them. The profile covers fewer than 30,000 clones, with roughly 70% appearing a single time and about 7.8% taken by the ten largest. As concerns this clone: No antigen is known for it.

General study results and limits: Some T cells in rectal biopsies may come from blood, especially with overt colitis. Acute severe colitis showed lower rectal diversity from clonal expansions. A couple of patients' blood samples yielded substantially fewer templates.

Rectal tissue came from one to two pinch biopsies taken at colonoscopy. The diagnostic colonoscopy in ulcerative colitis patients preceded any immunosuppressive treatment. The V and J ends lost 6 bases and 3 bases, in that order; junction bases with no gene match: 8. The CDR3 contains 14 residues. From germline, CDR1 is LNHDA and CDR2 SQIVND (reference sequence). The sequenced sample was gut tissue. The receptor was derived from a boy aged 5 to 17 with severe ulcerative colitis. This chain joins TRBV19 and TRBJ2-7; TRBD2 agrees at 7 bases. CDR3 residues: CASSPREGNYEQYF. CDR3 DNA: TGTGCCAGTAGCCCGAGGGAGGGAAACTACGAGCAGTACTTC.